This passage covers 5 T cell receptor beta chains from one sample sequenced in a study of T cells in Graves' hyperthyroidism and ophthalmopathy. From RNA transcripts, TCR beta CDR3 regions were amplified. The primer set for the first-round RT-PCR of the TCR CDR3 was HTBI. TCRdb re-called the multiplex PCR reads with MiXCR, one entry per CDR3 protein. This repertoire shows 450,000 to 650,000 distinct CDR3 sequences, about a sixth found once; its top ten account for roughly a sixth. Sequenced: blood. The receptors stem from a woman aged 18 to 35 with Graves' ophthalmopathy.

In this sample, this clonotype turned up a few times. The chain employs TRBV29-1 and TRBJ2-3; a weak D match, TRBD1 (6 bases). Germline lookup yields CDR1 SQVTM and CDR2 ANQGSEA. CDR3 length: 11 amino acids. Trimming cost V 7 bases and J 5 bases, with 10 bases left between them. CDR3 in amino acids: CSAEGVDTQYF. The CDR3 bases are TGCAGCGCCGAGGGGGTAGATACGCAGTATTTT.

This clonotype has a count of ten or more. J is TRBJ2-1 and V is TRBV6-2 or TRBV6-3, with a tentative D call TRBD1 (6 bases). The ends were cut back, 2 bases at V and 2 bases at J, with 19 bases in the middle. This CDR3 comprises 18 residues. Germline values: CDR1 MNHEY, CDR2 SVGEGT. The CDR3 DNA follows: TGTGCCAGCAGTTACCCACTTGGTGTCAGGGGCACCTACAATGAGCAGTTCTTC. Translating gives CASSYPLGVRGTYNEQFF.

This clonotype has ten or more counts. The chain employs TRBV7-9 and TRBJ2-3, with TRBD1 identical over 7 bases. V shed 6 bases and J 4 bases; nucleotides not matched to a gene: 7. This CDR3 is 14 amino acids long. Per the germline V gene, CDR1 is SEHNR and CDR2 is FQNEAQ (reference sequence). The CDR3 here is CASSFGQVADTQYF. CDR3 coding DNA: TGTGCCAGCAGTTTTGGACAGGTGGCAGATACGCAGTATTTT.

Of note for this clonotype: No conserved phenylalanine or tryptophan ends this CDR3, so it is likely a read error. The CDR3 is CASSYSDGAEGQPQHC. In DNA, the CDR3 is TGTGCCAGCAGTTACTCTGACGGGGCGGAGGGTCAGCCCCAGCATTGT. The V gene is TRBV6-5, the J gene TRBJ1-5, with D tentatively TRBD1 (5 bases). V was shortened by 0 bases and J by 6 bases, with 15 bases between the two germline ends. This CDR3 has 16 residues. Germline lookup yields CDR1 MNHEY and CDR2 SVGAGI.

This clonotype was recorded a few times. The V gene is TRBV4-3, the J gene TRBJ2-1, with D tentatively TRBD1 (6 bases). Between the trimmed V and J ends, which lost 8 bases and 8 bases, there was a span of 16 bases. CDR3 size: 13 residues. Germline CDR1 is LGHNA and CDR2 is YSLEER. In nucleotides, the CDR3 is TGCGCCAGCGGTCGAACAGGGTGGGATGAGCAGTTCTTC. Translated: CASGRTGWDEQFF.